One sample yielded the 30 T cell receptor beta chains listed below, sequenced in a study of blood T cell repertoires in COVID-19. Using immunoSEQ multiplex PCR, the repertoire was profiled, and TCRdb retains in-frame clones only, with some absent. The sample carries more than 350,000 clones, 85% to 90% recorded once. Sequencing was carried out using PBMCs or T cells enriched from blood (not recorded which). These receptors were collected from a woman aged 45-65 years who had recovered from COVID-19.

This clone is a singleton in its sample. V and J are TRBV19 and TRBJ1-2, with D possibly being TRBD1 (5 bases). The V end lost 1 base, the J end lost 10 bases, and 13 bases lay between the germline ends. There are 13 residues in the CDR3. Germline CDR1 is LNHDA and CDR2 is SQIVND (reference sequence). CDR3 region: CASSIVQGGFYTF. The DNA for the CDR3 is TGTGCCAGTAGTATAGTCCAGGGAGGATTCTACACCTTC.

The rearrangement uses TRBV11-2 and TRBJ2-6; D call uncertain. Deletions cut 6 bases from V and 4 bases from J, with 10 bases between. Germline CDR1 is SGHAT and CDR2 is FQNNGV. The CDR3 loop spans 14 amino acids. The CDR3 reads CASSRPEGANVLTF. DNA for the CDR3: TGTGCCAGCAGTCGACCGGAGGGGGCCAACGTCCTGACTTTC.

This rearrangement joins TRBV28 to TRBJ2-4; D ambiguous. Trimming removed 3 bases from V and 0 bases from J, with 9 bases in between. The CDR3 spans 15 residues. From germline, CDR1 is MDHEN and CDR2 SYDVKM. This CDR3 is CASSFSGLAKNIQYF. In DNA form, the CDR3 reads TGTGCCAGCAGTTTTTCTGGGCTAGCCAAAAACATTCAGTACTTC.

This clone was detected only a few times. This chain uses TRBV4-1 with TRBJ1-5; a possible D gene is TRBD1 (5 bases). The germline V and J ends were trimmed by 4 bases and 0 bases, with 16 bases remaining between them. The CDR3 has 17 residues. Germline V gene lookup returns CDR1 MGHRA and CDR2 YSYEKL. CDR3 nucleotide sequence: TGCGCCAGCAGCCCAGGTGGCAGGGTGAGTAGCAATCAGCCCCAGCATTTT. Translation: CASSPGGRVSSNQPQHF.

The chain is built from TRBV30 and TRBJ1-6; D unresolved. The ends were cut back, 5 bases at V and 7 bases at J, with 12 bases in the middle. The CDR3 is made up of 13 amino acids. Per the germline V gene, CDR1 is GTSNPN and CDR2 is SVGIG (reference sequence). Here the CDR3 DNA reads TGTGCCTGGGTGAGAGGGTTGAATTCACCCCTCCACTTT. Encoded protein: CAWVRGLNSPLHF.

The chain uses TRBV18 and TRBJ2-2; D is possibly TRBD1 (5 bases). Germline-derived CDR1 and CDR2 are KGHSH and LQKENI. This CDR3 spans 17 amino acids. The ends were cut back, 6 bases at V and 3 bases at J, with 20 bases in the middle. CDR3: CASSPVSAIRDTGELFF. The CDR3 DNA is TGTGCCAGCTCGCCGGTCTCAGCAATCAGGGACACCGGGGAGCTGTTTTTT.

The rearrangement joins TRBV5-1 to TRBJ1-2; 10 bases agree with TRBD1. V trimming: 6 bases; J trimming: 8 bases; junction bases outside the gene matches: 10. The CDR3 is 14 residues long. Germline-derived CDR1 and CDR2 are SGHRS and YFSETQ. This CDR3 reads CASTHPGTGDGYTF. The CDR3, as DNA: TGCGCCAGCACACACCCCGGGACAGGGGACGGCTACACCTTC.

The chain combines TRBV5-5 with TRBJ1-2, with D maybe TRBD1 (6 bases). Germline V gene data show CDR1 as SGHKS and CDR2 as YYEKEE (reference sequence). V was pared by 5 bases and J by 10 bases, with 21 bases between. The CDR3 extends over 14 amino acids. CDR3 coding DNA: TGTGCCAGCAGGGACGGCCGGACAGCTTTCGTCTACACCTTC. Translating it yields CASRDGRTAFVYTF.

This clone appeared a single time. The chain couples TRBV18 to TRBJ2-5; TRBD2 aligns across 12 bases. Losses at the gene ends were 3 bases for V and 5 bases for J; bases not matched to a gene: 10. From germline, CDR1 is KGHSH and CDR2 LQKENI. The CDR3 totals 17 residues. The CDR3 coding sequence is TGTGCCAGCTCACCGCCCATGACTAGCGGGGGAGCGGAGACCCAGTACTTC. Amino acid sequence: CASSPPMTSGGAETQYF.

As DNA, the CDR3 is TGTGCCAGCAGTGTGCAAAAGATAGCCACAGATACGCAGTATTTT. It translates to CASSVQKIATDTQYF. The chain employs TRBV2 and TRBJ2-3; no reliable D call. This CDR3 is 15 amino acids long. Germline loops: CDR1 SNHLY, CDR2 FYNNEI. Trimming cost V 4 bases and J 2 bases, with 13 bases left between them.

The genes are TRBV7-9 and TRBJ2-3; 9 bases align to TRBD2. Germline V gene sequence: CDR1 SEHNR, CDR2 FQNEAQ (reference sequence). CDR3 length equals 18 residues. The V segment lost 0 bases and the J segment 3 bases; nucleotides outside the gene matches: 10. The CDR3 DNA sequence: TGTGCCAGCAGCTTAGCGCTGGTAGGGCTAGCGGGGACAGATACGCAGTATTTT. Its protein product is CASSLALVGLAGTDTQYF.

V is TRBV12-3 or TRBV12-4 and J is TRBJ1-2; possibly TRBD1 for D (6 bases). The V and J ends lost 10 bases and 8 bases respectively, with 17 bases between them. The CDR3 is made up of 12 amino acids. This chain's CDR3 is CANQGLGGGYTF. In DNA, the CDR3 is TGTGCCAACCAGGGGCTAGGCGGAGGCTACACCTTC.

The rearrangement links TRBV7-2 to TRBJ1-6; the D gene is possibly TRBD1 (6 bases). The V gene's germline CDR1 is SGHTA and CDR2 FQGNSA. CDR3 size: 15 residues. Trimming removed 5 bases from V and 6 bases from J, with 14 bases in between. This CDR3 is CASSDGGQTNSPLHF. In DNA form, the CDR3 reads TGTGCCAGCAGCGACGGCGGACAGACTAATTCACCCCTCCACTTT.

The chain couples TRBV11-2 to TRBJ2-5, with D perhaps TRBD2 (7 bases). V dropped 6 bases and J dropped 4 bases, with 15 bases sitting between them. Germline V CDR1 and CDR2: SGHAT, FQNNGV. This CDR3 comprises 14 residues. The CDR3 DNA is TGTGCCAGCAGTCAAGGGGGGAGGGGAGAGACCCAGTACTTC. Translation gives CASSQGGRGETQYF.

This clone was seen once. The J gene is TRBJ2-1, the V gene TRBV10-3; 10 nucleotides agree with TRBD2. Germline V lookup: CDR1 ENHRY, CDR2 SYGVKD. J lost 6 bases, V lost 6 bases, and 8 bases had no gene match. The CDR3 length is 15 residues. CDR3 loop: CAIRNLAGDLNEQFF. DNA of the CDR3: TGTGCCATCAGGAACCTAGCGGGGGACCTCAATGAGCAGTTCTTC.

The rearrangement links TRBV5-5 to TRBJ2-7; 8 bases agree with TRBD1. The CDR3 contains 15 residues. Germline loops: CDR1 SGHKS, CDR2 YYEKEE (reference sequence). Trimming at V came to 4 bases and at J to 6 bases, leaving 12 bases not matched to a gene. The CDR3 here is CASSHPGQVILEQYF. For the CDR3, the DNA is TGTGCCAGCAGCCACCCGGGACAGGTGATACTCGAGCAGTACTTC.

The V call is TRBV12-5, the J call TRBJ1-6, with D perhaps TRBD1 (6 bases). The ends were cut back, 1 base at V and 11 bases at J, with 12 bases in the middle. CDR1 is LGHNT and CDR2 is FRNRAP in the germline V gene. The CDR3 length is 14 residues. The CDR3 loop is CASGLDRVSAPLHF. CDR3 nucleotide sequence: TGTGCTAGTGGTTTGGACAGGGTATCAGCACCCCTCCACTTT.

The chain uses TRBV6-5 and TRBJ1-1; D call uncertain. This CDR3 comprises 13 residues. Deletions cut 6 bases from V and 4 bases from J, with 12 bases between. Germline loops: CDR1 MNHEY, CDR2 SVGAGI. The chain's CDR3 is CASRANLITEAFF. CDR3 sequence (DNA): TGTGCCAGCAGGGCCAATCTGATCACTGAAGCTTTCTTT.

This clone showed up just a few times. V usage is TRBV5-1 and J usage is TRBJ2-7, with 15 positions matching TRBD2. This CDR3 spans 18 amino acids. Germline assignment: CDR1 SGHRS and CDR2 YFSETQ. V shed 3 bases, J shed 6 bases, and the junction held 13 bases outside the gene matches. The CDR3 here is CASSSQGLGLAGGSEQYF. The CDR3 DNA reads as TGCGCCAGCAGCTCCCAAGGACTGGGACTAGCGGGGGGATCCGAGCAGTACTTC. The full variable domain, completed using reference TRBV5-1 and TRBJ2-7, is KAGVTQTPRYLIKTRGQQVTLSCSPISGHRSVSWYQQTPGQGLQFLFEYFSETQRNKGNFPGRFSGRQFSNSRSEMNVSTLELGDSALYLCASSSQGLGLAGGSEQYFGPGTRLTVT.

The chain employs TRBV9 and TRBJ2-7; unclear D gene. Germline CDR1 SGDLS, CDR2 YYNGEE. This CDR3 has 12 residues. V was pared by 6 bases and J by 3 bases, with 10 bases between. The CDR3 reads CASTYRVYEQYF. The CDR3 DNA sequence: TGTGCCAGCACCTACAGAGTCTACGAGCAGTACTTC.

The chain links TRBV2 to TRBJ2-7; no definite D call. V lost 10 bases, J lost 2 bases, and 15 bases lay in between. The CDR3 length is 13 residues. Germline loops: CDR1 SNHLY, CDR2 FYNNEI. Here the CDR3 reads CATRQSPAYEQYF. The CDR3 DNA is TGTGCCACCCGACAATCTCCCGCCTACGAGCAGTACTTC.

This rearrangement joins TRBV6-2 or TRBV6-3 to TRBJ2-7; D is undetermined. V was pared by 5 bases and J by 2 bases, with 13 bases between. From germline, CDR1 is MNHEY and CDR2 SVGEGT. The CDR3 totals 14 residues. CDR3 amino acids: CASSRLGLTYEQYF. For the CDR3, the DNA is TGTGCCAGCAGTCGTCTAGGCTTAACCTACGAGCAGTACTTC.

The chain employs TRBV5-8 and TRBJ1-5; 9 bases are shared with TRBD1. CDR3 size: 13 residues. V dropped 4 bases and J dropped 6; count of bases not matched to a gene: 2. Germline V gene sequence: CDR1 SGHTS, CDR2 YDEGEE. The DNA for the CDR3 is TGTGCCAGCAGCCCGGGACAGGGTCAGCCCCAGCATTTT. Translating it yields CASSPGQGQPQHF.

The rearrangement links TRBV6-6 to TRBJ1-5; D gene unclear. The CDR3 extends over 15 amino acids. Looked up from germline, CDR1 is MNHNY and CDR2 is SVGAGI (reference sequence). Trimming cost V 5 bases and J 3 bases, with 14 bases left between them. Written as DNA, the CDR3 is TGTGCCAGCAGTCCGGGAAAGAGTTACAATCAGCCCCAGCATTTT. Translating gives CASSPGKSYNQPQHF.

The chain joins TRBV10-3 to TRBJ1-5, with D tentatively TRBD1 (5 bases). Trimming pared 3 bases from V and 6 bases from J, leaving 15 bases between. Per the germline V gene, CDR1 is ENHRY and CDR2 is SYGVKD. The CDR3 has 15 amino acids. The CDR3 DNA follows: TGTGCCATCAGTGATTCGCGGCAGGGTGGTCAGCCCCAGCATTTT. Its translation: CAISDSRQGGQPQHF.

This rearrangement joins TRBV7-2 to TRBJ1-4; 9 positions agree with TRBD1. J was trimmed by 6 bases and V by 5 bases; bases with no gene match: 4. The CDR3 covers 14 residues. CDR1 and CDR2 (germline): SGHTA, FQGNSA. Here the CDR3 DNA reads TGTGCCAGCAGCCAACGGACAGGGGATGAAAAACTGTTTTTT. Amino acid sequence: CASSQRTGDEKLFF.

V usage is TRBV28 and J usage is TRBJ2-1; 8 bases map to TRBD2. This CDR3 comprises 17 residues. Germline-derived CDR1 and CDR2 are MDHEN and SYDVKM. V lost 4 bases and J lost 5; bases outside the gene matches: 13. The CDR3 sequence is CASSSPVAGRFNNEQFF. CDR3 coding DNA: TGTGCCAGCAGTTCCCCTGTAGCGGGGCGATTTAACAATGAGCAGTTCTTC.

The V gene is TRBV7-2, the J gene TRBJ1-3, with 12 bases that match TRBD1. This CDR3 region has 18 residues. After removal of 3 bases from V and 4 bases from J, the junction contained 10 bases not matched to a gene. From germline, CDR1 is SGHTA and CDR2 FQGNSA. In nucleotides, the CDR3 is TGTGCCAGCAGCTTCCCCGGGACAGGGGGCAGGAGAGGAAACACCATATATTTT. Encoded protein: CASSFPGTGGRRGNTIYF.

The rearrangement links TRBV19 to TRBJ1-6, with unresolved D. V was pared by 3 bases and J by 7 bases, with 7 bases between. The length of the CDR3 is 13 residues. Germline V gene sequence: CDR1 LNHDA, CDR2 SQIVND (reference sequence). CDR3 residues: CASSMTENSPLHF. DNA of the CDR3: TGTGCCAGTAGTATGACGGAGAATTCACCCCTCCACTTT.

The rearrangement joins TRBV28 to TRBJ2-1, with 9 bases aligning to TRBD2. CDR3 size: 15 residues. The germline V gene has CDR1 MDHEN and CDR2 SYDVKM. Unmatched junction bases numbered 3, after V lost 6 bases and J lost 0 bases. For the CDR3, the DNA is TGTGCCAGCAGCCTAGCGGGGAACTCCTACAATGAGCAGTTCTTC. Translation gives CASSLAGNSYNEQFF.